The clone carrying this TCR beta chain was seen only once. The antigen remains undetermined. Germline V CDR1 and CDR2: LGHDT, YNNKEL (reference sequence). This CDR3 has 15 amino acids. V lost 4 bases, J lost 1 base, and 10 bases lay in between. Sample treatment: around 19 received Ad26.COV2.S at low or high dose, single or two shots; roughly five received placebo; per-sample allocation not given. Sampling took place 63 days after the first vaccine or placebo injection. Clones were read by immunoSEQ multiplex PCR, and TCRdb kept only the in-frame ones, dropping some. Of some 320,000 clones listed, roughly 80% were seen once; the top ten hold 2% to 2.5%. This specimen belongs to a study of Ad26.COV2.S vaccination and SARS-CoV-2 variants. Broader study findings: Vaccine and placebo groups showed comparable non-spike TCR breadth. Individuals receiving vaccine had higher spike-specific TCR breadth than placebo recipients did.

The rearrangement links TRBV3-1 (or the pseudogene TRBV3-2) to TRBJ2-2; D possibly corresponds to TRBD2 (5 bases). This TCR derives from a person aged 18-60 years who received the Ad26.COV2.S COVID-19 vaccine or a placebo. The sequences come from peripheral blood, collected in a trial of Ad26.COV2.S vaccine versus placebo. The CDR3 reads CASSPGSRNTGELFF. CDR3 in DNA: TGTGCCAGCAGCCCGGGATCGAGGAACACCGGGGAGCTGTTTTTT.